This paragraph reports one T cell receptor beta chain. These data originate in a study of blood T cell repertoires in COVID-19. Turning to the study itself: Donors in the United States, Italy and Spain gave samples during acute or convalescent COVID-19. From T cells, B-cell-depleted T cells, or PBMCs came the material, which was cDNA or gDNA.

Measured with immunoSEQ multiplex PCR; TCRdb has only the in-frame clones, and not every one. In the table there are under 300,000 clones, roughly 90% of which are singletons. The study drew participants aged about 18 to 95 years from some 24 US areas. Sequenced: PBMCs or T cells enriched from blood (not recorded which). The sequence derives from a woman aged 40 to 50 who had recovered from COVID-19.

CDR3 sequence: CASSYQNLALRSYNEQFF. CDR3 bases: TGTGCCAGCAGTTACCAGAATTTAGCGCTACGTTCCTACAATGAGCAGTTCTTC. The V gene is TRBV6-2 or TRBV6-3, the J gene TRBJ2-1, with a tentative D call TRBD2 (5 bases). V gave up 2 bases and J gave up 1 base, with 18 bases separating them. Germline-derived CDR1 and CDR2 are MNHEY and SVGEGT. This CDR3 region has 18 residues.